The entry below describes one T cell receptor (beta chain). The data originate from a study of shared clonotypes between healthy human individuals. Study-wide context: Aged between 18 and 49, the donors were a couple of women and three men.

The assay used deep level. Assay used: immunoSEQ multiplex PCR; TCRdb lists only in-frame clones, some missing. The sample contains some 580,000 clones, roughly 97% of which appear only once. The CDR3 consists of 21 residues. CDR1 and CDR2 (germline): SGHRS, YFSETQ. Germline trimming cut 5 bases from V and 1 base from J; bases unmatched to any gene: 22. The chain couples TRBV5-1 to TRBJ2-7, with 12 bases fitting TRBD2. The sample taken for sequencing was naive CD4+ T cells sorted from blood. Stated subset: CD45RA+ positively selected. This TCR came from a woman in her twenties or thirties in good health. The CDR3 sequence: CASRRRFGGETSGRLSYEQYF. CDR3 DNA: TGCGCCAGCAGACGCCGTTTTGGGGGTGAGACTAGCGGGAGATTGTCCTACGAGCAGTACTTC.